This T cell receptor (beta chain) was recovered during a study of cytomegalovirus exposure and HLA in healthy donors. The CDR3 spans 16 residues. V was pared by 1 base and J by 0 bases, with 10 bases between. The germline V gene encodes CDR1 MGHRA and CDR2 YSYEKL. PCR employed 60 Vbeta and 13 Jbeta primers. TCRdb keeps only in-frame clones here, not all; method: immunoSEQ multiplex PCR. The table shows approximately 150,000 clones, with 68% occurring only once. Sample: PBMCs. This TCR was sampled from a woman aged 40 to 50 in good health and CMV-seropositive. The chain is built from TRBV4-1 and TRBJ2-1; D might be TRBD2 (5 bases). The CDR3 DNA reads TGCGCCAGCAGCCAAGTTTCGGGGAGCTCCTACAATGAGCAGTTCTTC. Its protein product is CASSQVSGSSYNEQFF.